Sequencing of this TCR beta chain was carried out in a study of control samples from healthy donors and cancer patients. This CDR3 has 14 residues. The V gene lost 2 bases and the J gene lost 3 bases, with 11 bases spanning the gap. Germline CDR1 reads SGHNT; CDR2 reads YYREEE (reference sequence). Generated by immunoSEQ multiplex PCR, the TCRdb table keeps only in-frame clones and is missing some. The sample comprises approximately 58,000 clones, approximately 90% of which are singletons, and more than 13% rests with the top ten. Sequenced: PBMCs. This receptor was obtained from a man aged 55 to 70 with head and neck cancer. The chain links TRBV5-4 to TRBJ1-1; D is unresolved. CDR3 amino acids: CASSFPPGHTEAFF. In nucleotides, the CDR3 is TGTGCCAGCAGCTTTCCCCCGGGTCACACTGAAGCTTTCTTT. The full variable domain, in which reference TRBV5-4 and TRBJ1-1 provide the parts outside the CDR3, is ETGVTQSPTHLIKTRGQQVTLRCSSQSGHNTVSWYQQALGQGPQFIFQYYREEENGRGNFPPRFSGLQFPNYSSELNVNALELDDSALYLCASSFPPGHTEAFFGQGTRLTVV.